These 22 T cell receptor beta chains share one sample of origin, sequenced in a study of T cells in Graves' hyperthyroidism and ophthalmopathy. Authors of the study amplified TCR beta CDR3 regions from RNA transcripts. The TCR CDR3 was amplified in a first-round RT-PCR using the HTBI primer set. TCRdb recomputed calls from the multiplex PCR reads with MiXCR, one row per CDR3 protein. The repertoire has around 600,000 distinct CDR3 sequences, roughly 14% of them found once; the top ten carry approximately 7.4%. The sample was blood. The receptor set was obtained from a woman aged 30 to 39 with Graves' hyperthyroidism.

This clonotype turned up a few times. This chain links TRBV27 with TRBJ1-5, with TRBD1 as a possible D gene (5 bases). The germline V and J ends were trimmed by 2 bases and 7 bases, with 9 bases remaining between them. From germline, CDR1 is MNHEY and CDR2 SMNVEV (reference sequence). The CDR3 covers 13 residues. The CDR3 here is CASSLVQDQPQHF. CDR3 coding DNA: TGTGCCAGCAGTTTAGTACAGGACCAGCCCCAGCATTTT.

J is TRBJ2-2 and V is TRBV6-5; 9 nucleotides align to TRBD2. Trimming removed 0 bases from V and 6 bases from J; junction bases left unmatched: 5. CDR3 length equals 16 residues. Germline-derived CDR1 and CDR2 are MNHEY and SVGAGI. The CDR3 here is CASSYSALAGPGELFF. The CDR3 DNA follows: TGTGCCAGCAGTTACTCGGCTCTAGCGGGACCCGGGGAGCTGTTTTTT.

This clonotype came up a few times. This sequence joins TRBV4-1 and TRBJ2-3, with D tentatively TRBD2 (6 bases). V lost 1 base to trimming and J lost 2 bases, with 10 bases between them. The germline V gene encodes CDR1 MGHRA and CDR2 YSYEKL. CDR3 length equals 15 residues. For the CDR3, the DNA is TGCGCCAGCAGCCAAGGGCGGGATCCCACAGATACGCAGTATTTT. Protein: CASSQGRDPTDTQYF.

Ten or more counts support this clonotype. CDR3 in DNA: TGTGCCAGCACCGGGACTAGCGGCACAGATACGCAGTATTTT. This sequence encodes CASTGTSGTDTQYF. V is TRBV2 and J is TRBJ2-3; 10 positions match TRBD2. The V segment lost 7 bases and the J segment 1 base; nucleotides outside the gene matches: 2. The CDR3 extends over 14 amino acids. The germline V gene has CDR1 SNHLY and CDR2 FYNNEI.

This clonotype was observed many times. This chain joins TRBV20-1 and TRBJ2-2; 8 nucleotides agree with TRBD2. There are 16 residues in the CDR3. Looked up from germline, CDR1 is DFQATT and CDR2 is SNEGSKA (reference sequence). V lost 2 bases, J lost 5 bases, and 10 bases stayed unmatched. The CDR3 loop is CSARPEAGVATGELFF. The CDR3, as DNA: TGCAGTGCTAGACCGGAAGCGGGAGTGGCGACCGGGGAGCTGTTTTTT.

The V and J genes are TRBV24-1 and TRBJ2-3; 12 bases are a match to TRBD2. The CDR3 contains 15 residues. The V segment lost 8 bases and the J segment 4 bases; nucleotides outside the gene matches: 6. CDR1 is KGHDR and CDR2 is SFDVKD in the germline V gene. CDR3 region: CATNPLAGGADTQYF. The CDR3 coding sequence is TGTGCCACCAATCCACTAGCGGGAGGAGCAGATACGCAGTATTTT.

In its sample, this clonotype was seen many times. The chain uses TRBV7-9 and TRBJ2-3; TRBD2 is a possible D gene (5 bases). Germline V CDR1 and CDR2: SEHNR, FQNEAQ (reference sequence). The length of the CDR3 is 16 residues. V lost 5 bases, J lost 4 bases, and 19 bases lay in between. For the CDR3, the DNA is TGTGCCAGCAGCCCATTATGGCGGGCCCCGCCAGATACGCAGTATTTT. Encoded protein: CASSPLWRAPPDTQYF.

This clonotype was recorded at least ten times. V and J are TRBV20-1 and TRBJ2-1; possibly TRBD1 or TRBD2 for D (7 bases each). The CDR3 has 16 amino acids. Between the trimmed V and J ends, which lost 6 bases and 4 bases, there was a span of 22 bases. Germline V CDR1 and CDR2: DFQATT, SNEGSKA (reference sequence). The CDR3 nucleotides read TGCAGTGCCAAACTCGCAGGGGGAGGGGTTTACAATGAGCAGTTCTTC. As protein: CSAKLAGGGVYNEQFF.

This clonotype came up many times. The chain combines TRBV18 with TRBJ2-7; the D is unclear. There are 14 residues in the CDR3. CDR1 and CDR2 (germline): KGHSH, LQKENI. Trimming pared 6 bases from V and 3 bases from J, leaving 15 bases between. CDR3 in DNA: TGTGCCAGCTCCTCGAAGGACGGTAGCTACGAGCAGTACTTC. It translates to CASSSKDGSYEQYF.

The genes are TRBV6-1 and TRBJ1-2; tentative D call: TRBD1 (5 bases). The CDR3 is 16 amino acids. V was trimmed by 6 bases and J by 0 bases, leaving 17 bases between them. Germline V gene data show CDR1 as MNHNS and CDR2 as SASEGT. The CDR3 DNA sequence: TGTGCCAGCAGACGACACACGACAGAAGCTAACTATGGCTACACCTTC. Amino acid sequence: CASRRHTTEANYGYTF.

Ten or more counts support this clonotype. The chain uses TRBV12-3 or TRBV12-4 and TRBJ2-1; D tentatively reads TRBD1 or TRBD2 (5 bases each). The length of the CDR3 is 13 residues. V was clipped by 9 bases and J by 9 bases, with 18 bases between them. The chain's CDR3 is CASPDGGWAEQFF. The DNA of the CDR3 is TGTGCCAGTCCGGATGGGGGATGGGCTGAGCAGTTCTTC.

The V gene is TRBV7-9, the J gene TRBJ2-2; 9 bases match TRBD1. Germline values: CDR1 SEHNR, CDR2 FQNEAQ (reference sequence). The length of the CDR3 is 19 residues. V shed 8 bases, J shed 1 base, and the junction held 17 bases outside the gene matches. This chain's CDR3 is CASVFYLKTGGVNTGELFF. The CDR3 bases are TGTGCCAGCGTTTTCTACTTGAAAACAGGGGGCGTGAACACCGGGGAGCTGTTTTTT.

This clonotype was counted at least ten times. This chain joins TRBV30 and TRBJ2-7, with 9 positions matching TRBD2. The CDR3 runs to 14 residues. J gave up 2 bases and V 3 bases, and 5 bases lay outside the gene matches. Per the germline V gene, CDR1 is GTSNPN and CDR2 is SVGIG (reference sequence). CDR3 nucleotide sequence: TGTGCCTGGAGCGGGACTAGCACCACCTACGAGCAGTACTTC. Translated, it gives CAWSGTSTTYEQYF.

This clonotype has a handful of counts. The V and J genes are TRBV9 and TRBJ1-2; D is perhaps TRBD1 (5 bases). Trimming shortened V by 4 bases and J by 3 bases, and 10 bases separated the two germline ends. This CDR3 has 13 residues. Germline CDR1 and CDR2: SGDLS and YYNGEE. CDR3 protein: CASSIGHDYGYTF. The CDR3 DNA reads as TGTGCCAGCAGCATCGGACATGACTATGGCTACACCTTC.

This chain links TRBV3-1 with TRBJ2-4; D possibly corresponds to TRBD2 (5 bases). Between the trimmed V and J ends, which lost 3 bases and 0 bases, there was a span of 21 bases. CDR3 length: 19 amino acids. CDR1 and CDR2 from the germline V gene are LGHDT and YNNKEL (reference sequence). The DNA of the CDR3 is TGTGCCAGCAGCCAGCTATTGCCCCGCCGGGAATTAGCCAAAAACATTCAGTACTTC. Amino acid sequence: CASSQLLPRRELAKNIQYF.

This clonotype was recorded a few times. The gene calls are TRBV2 and TRBJ1-2; 7 positions agree with TRBD1. The CDR3 extends over 17 amino acids. After removal of 6 bases from V and 0 bases from J, the junction contained 13 bases not matched to a gene. Germline CDR1 reads SNHLY; CDR2 reads FYNNEI. In nucleotides, the CDR3 is TGTGCCAGCAGGACGGACAGGCCGTCACGCGCTAACTATGGCTACACCTTC. It codes for CASRTDRPSRANYGYTF.

The J gene is TRBJ1-3, the V gene TRBV30, with D tentatively TRBD1 (5 bases). The CDR3 covers 15 residues. Germline CDR1 GTSNPN, CDR2 SVGIG (reference sequence). The V gene lost 0 bases and the J gene lost 0 bases, with 9 bases spanning the gap. CDR3 sequence reads: CAWSVSGDSGNTIYF. The CDR3 region has the DNA TGTGCCTGGAGTGTATCGGGGGACTCTGGAAACACCATATATTTT.

In its sample, this clonotype was seen a few times. The V call is TRBV29-1, the J call TRBJ1-1; no clear D. Per germline, CDR1 SQVTM and CDR2 ANQGSEA. The CDR3 extends over 11 amino acids. V was cut by 2 bases and J by 7 bases, with 8 bases left in between. This CDR3 is CSVEYVREAFF. The CDR3, as DNA: TGCAGCGTTGAATATGTTCGTGAAGCTTTCTTT.

This clonotype occurred many times. The chain is built from TRBV28 and TRBJ2-1, with 9 bases matching TRBD2. Germline V gives CDR1 MDHEN, CDR2 SYDVKM. The length of the CDR3 is 15 residues. J was trimmed by 5 bases and V by 6 bases; bases with no gene match: 8. The CDR3 DNA sequence: TGTGCCAGCAGATTCGGACTAGCGAGCAACAATGAGCAGTTCTTC. Translated: CASRFGLASNNEQFF.

This clonotype was picked up a small number of times. The chain is built from TRBV4-1 and TRBJ2-3; TRBD2 aligns across 15 bases. V shed 4 bases and J 4 bases; nucleotides not matched to a gene: 6. The CDR3 spans 17 residues. CDR1 MGHRA and CDR2 YSYEKL come from the germline V gene. For the CDR3, the DNA is TGCGCCAGCAGCCGCGGACTAGCGGGAGGGCCCGCAGATACGCAGTATTTT. This translates into CASSRGLAGGPADTQYF.

This clonotype was detected many times. The chain uses TRBV3-1 and TRBJ2-7, with D perhaps TRBD2 (6 bases). This CDR3 is 14 amino acids long. Germline lookup yields CDR1 LGHDT and CDR2 YNNKEL (reference sequence). V gave up 4 bases and J gave up 6 bases, with 16 bases separating them. Written as DNA, the CDR3 is TGTGCCAGCAGCCCTCAACTAGCACTTGGCGAGCAGTACTTC. As protein: CASSPQLALGEQYF.

The rearrangement uses TRBV6-5 and TRBJ2-1; D is perhaps TRBD2 (6 bases). Trimming left V 8 bases short and J 4 bases short, with 18 bases between. This CDR3 is 15 amino acids long. Looked up from germline, CDR1 is MNHEY and CDR2 is SVGAGI. The CDR3 loop is CASEAGPGGYNEQFF. The CDR3 DNA reads as TGTGCCAGCGAGGCGGGCCCAGGAGGGTACAATGAGCAGTTCTTC.